This entry lists 20 T cell receptor beta chains sequenced from one sample in a study of T-cell reconstitution after alpha-beta-depleted transplantation in children. Construction of the TCRbeta library involved unique molecular identifiers. TCRdb itself ran the PCR reads through MiXCR, one entry per CDR3 protein. The table has some 500,000 distinct CDR3 sequences, about 16% seen once. Sequenced here: PBMCs from the stem cell graft donor, sampled from the stem cell graft. These receptor sequences come from a human donor who donated a stem cell graft to a child with acute lymphoblastic leukemia.

Only a few counts were recorded for this clonotype. This chain joins TRBV5-1 and TRBJ2-7; D may be TRBD2 (5 bases). This CDR3 has 15 amino acids. The V end lost 4 bases, the J end lost 4 bases, and 18 bases lay between the germline ends. Germline V gene sequence: CDR1 SGHRS, CDR2 YFSETQ. Written as DNA, the CDR3 is TGCGCCAGCAGCGTATTGAGCGGAGCTTTTTACGAGCAGTACTTC. Protein: CASSVLSGAFYEQYF.

V gene TRBV16 combines with J gene TRBJ1-2, with D possibly matching TRBD1 (5 bases). The length of the CDR3 is 16 residues. CDR1 and CDR2 (germline): KGHSY, FQNENV. Trimming took 2 bases from V and 1 from J, leaving 14 bases between them. CDR3 bases: TGTGCCAGCAGCCAACTGGTGCCAGGGAATAACTATGGCTACACCTTC. Translated: CASSQLVPGNNYGYTF.

This clonotype was observed a few times. This chain uses TRBV2 with TRBJ1-4; D possibly corresponds to TRBD1 (6 bases). The CDR3 is 14 residues long. The V gene lost 6 bases and the J gene lost 12 bases, with 20 bases spanning the gap. Germline V gives CDR1 SNHLY, CDR2 FYNNEI. The CDR3 DNA sequence: TGTGCCAGCAGAGAGACCCGGGACAAGCGGGAACTGTTTTTT. Translation: CASRETRDKRELFF.

The chain employs TRBV18 and TRBJ2-1, with TRBD2 as a possible D gene (5 bases). V was cut by 3 bases and J by 1 base, with 16 bases left in between. CDR3 length: 17 amino acids. Per the germline V gene, CDR1 is KGHSH and CDR2 is LQKENI. This CDR3 reads CASSPFGAEISYNEQFF. As DNA, the CDR3 is TGTGCCAGCTCACCTTTCGGAGCGGAGATTTCCTACAATGAGCAGTTCTTC.

This rearrangement joins TRBV5-1 to TRBJ2-7; 7 bases agree with TRBD1. The germline V gene has CDR1 SGHRS and CDR2 YFSETQ. The CDR3 is 15 amino acids. V was pared by 3 bases and J by 2 bases, with 8 bases of the junction left unmatched. The CDR3 DNA sequence: TGCGCCAGCAGCTCGTACCGGGACAGCCCCTACGAGCAGTACTTC. It yields the protein CASSSYRDSPYEQYF.

This clonotype was counted many times. The rearrangement links TRBV5-6 to TRBJ1-2, with D possibly being TRBD1 (6 bases). V was cut by 5 bases and J by 3 bases, with 14 bases left in between. Germline lookup yields CDR1 SGHDT and CDR2 YYEEEE. The CDR3 is 14 amino acids. The CDR3 DNA reads TGTGCCAGCAGGCCTAGGGGGGGCGACTATGGCTACACCTTC. Its translation: CASRPRGGDYGYTF.

This clonotype was recorded a few times. The V call is TRBV10-3, the J call TRBJ1-1; D might be TRBD1 (5 bases). CDR3 size: 14 residues. V dropped 6 bases and J dropped 5 bases, with 16 bases sitting between them. Germline V lookup: CDR1 ENHRY, CDR2 SYGVKD. CDR3 residues: CAIRKQGVGTEAFF. CDR3 nucleotide sequence: TGTGCCATCAGGAAGCAGGGTGTCGGGACTGAAGCTTTCTTT.

The chain combines TRBV5-1 with TRBJ1-2; unclear D gene. The germline V and J ends were trimmed by 1 base and 2 bases, with 9 bases remaining between them. Germline CDR1 SGHRS, CDR2 YFSETQ. The CDR3 covers 14 residues. This CDR3 reads CASSLSPDNYGYTF. The CDR3, as DNA: TGCGCCAGCAGCTTGTCGCCAGACAACTATGGCTACACCTTC.

This chain uses TRBV29-1 with TRBJ2-2; 10 nucleotides agree with TRBD2. J lost 5 bases, V lost 5 bases, and 8 bases had no gene match. Germline CDR1 is SQVTM and CDR2 is ANQGSEA. This CDR3 is built from 15 residues. DNA for the CDR3: TGCAGCGTTAGACTAGCGGGCGAAGGAACCGGGGAGCTGTTTTTT. Protein: CSVRLAGEGTGELFF.

The table lists this clonotype with a few counts. The chain recombines TRBV20-1 with TRBJ1-2, with TRBD1 matching over 9 bases. The CDR3 contains 13 residues. V gave up 5 bases and J gave up 6 bases; unmatched junction bases: 7. Germline V gene lookup returns CDR1 DFQATT and CDR2 SNEGSKA (reference sequence). CDR3 in DNA: TGCAGTGCTTCGACAGGGGGTGGGGATGGCTACACCTTC. Its translation is CSASTGGGDGYTF.

The rearrangement links TRBV3-1 to TRBJ2-2; TRBD2 matches at 8 bases. Germline values: CDR1 LGHDT, CDR2 YNNKEL (reference sequence). After removal of 1 base from V and 3 bases from J, the junction contained 4 bases not matched to a gene. The CDR3 is 16 residues long. The CDR3 DNA reads TGTGCCAGCAGCCAAGGATCGGGAGGGGACACCGGGGAGCTGTTTTTT. It is translated as CASSQGSGGDTGELFF.

This clonotype occurred once. The V gene is TRBV9, the J gene TRBJ2-5; D may match TRBD1 or TRBD2 (5 bases each). Germline CDR1 reads SGDLS; CDR2 reads YYNGEE. The CDR3 consists of 13 residues. Trimming pared 4 bases from V and 6 bases from J, leaving 13 bases between. CDR3 sequence reads: CASSPSGPQTQYF. The CDR3 bases are TGTGCCAGCAGCCCCTCGGGGCCACAGACCCAGTACTTC.

The V call is TRBV7-8, the J call TRBJ2-3; D gene unclear. CDR1 and CDR2 from the germline V gene are SGHVS and FQNEAQ. V lost 0 bases and J lost 4, with 17 bases in between. This CDR3 region has 17 residues. This CDR3 reads CASSLAWRGKGPDTQYF. The CDR3 DNA sequence: TGTGCCAGCAGCTTAGCGTGGCGCGGCAAAGGCCCAGATACGCAGTATTTT.

This clonotype was picked up a small number of times. V is TRBV12-3 or TRBV12-4 and J is TRBJ1-5; D is unresolved. This CDR3 is built from 15 residues. V shed 3 bases and J shed 1 base, with 10 bases lying between them. Here the CDR3 DNA reads TGTGCCAGCAGTTTCGGCAGAGGAAGCAATCAGCCCCAGCATTTT. Protein: CASSFGRGSNQPQHF.

This chain's CDR3 is CASSELADTQYF. CDR3 bases: TGTGCCAGCAGTGAGCTTGCAGATACGCAGTATTTT. The V and J genes are TRBV2 and TRBJ2-3; D remains ambiguous. The CDR3 runs 12 residues. V was cut by 3 bases and J by 4 bases, with 5 bases left in between. CDR1 and CDR2 (germline): SNHLY, FYNNEI.

This clonotype was detected a few times. The V gene is TRBV6-4, the J gene TRBJ2-1; 8 bases map to TRBD1. There are 13 residues in the CDR3. Germline loops: CDR1 MRHNA, CDR2 SNTAGT. V trimming: 3 bases; J trimming: 12 bases; junction bases outside the gene matches: 7. The CDR3 nucleotides are TGTGCCAGCAGTGAGGGGACAGGCCATAGGCAGTTCTTC. Its protein is CASSEGTGHRQFF.

This clonotype was recorded a few times. The rearrangement joins TRBV24-1 to TRBJ2-1, with 7 bases lining up with TRBD1. The J segment lost 0 bases and the V segment lost 3 bases, leaving 4 bases of the junction unmatched. Germline values: CDR1 KGHDR, CDR2 SFDVKD. The CDR3 is made up of 16 amino acids. The CDR3 DNA follows: TGTGCCACCAGTGATGCGCAGGGGGTCTCCTACAATGAGCAGTTCTTC. It specifies CATSDAQGVSYNEQFF.

About this clonotype: The CDR3 carries no conserved terminal phenylalanine or tryptophan, so it likely arises from a read error. The chain couples TRBV4-2 to TRBJ2-7; 7 bases line up with TRBD1. The germline V gene encodes CDR1 LGHNA and CDR2 YNFKEQ. Unmatched junction bases numbered 13, after V lost 0 bases and J lost 2 bases. The CDR3 loop spans 18 amino acids. The DNA of the CDR3 is TGTGCCAGCAGCCAAGACAGGGGGACCTGGGACCGGCCCTACGAGCAGTACTTA. Its protein is CASSQDRGTWDRPYEQYL.

This clonotype was seen a handful of times. CDR3 sequence reads: CASSPARQGYEQYF. The CDR3, as DNA: TGCGCCAGCAGCCCAGCGCGTCAGGGGTACGAGCAGTACTTC. J is TRBJ2-7 and V is TRBV4-1, with a possible D match to TRBD1 (6 bases). CDR3 size: 14 residues. Germline CDR1 is MGHRA and CDR2 is YSYEKL. Trimming removed 4 bases at V and 4 bases at J, with 14 bases between.

This clonotype was counted a few times. The chain uses TRBV7-9 and TRBJ2-1; tentatively, D is TRBD2 (6 bases). CDR3 length: 15 residues. Germline V lookup: CDR1 SEHNR, CDR2 FQNEAQ (reference sequence). The V gene lost 4 bases and the J gene lost 1 base, with 11 bases spanning the gap. The CDR3 nucleotides are TGTGCCAGCAGCTCCGGACTACCATCCTACAATGAGCAGTTCTTC. This sequence encodes CASSSGLPSYNEQFF. Based on the CDR3 plus reference TRBV7-9 and TRBJ2-1, the full variable domain is DTGVSQNPRHKITKRGQNVTFRCDPISEHNRLYWYRQTLGQGPEFLTYFQNEAQLEKSRLLSDRFSAERPKGSFSTLEIQRTEQGDSAMYLCASSSGLPSYNEQFFGPGTRLTVL.